This T cell receptor (beta chain) was retrieved from a study of T cells in Graves' hyperthyroidism and ophthalmopathy. Authors of the study amplified TCR beta CDR3 regions from RNA transcripts. The HTBI primer set was used in a first-round RT-PCR of the TCR CDR3. TCRdb re-called the multiplex PCR reads with MiXCR, one entry per CDR3 protein. The data hold some 320,000 distinct CDR3 sequences, with roughly 13% observed a single time. This clonotype was counted ten times or more. Its antigen is not known. Study findings and constraints: Most thyroid clonotypes expanded above 0.001 appeared in blood too.

With 5 bases removed from V and 1 base from J, the gap between germline ends came to 6 bases. CDR3 size: 13 residues. CDR1 is SGHAT, CDR2 FQNNGV, per germline. The clonotype comes from a middle-aged woman with Graves' ophthalmopathy. The sequenced material came from blood. The chain uses TRBV11-2 and TRBJ1-5; D uncertain. This CDR3 reads CASSIGSNQPQHF. Here the CDR3 DNA reads TGTGCCAGCAGCATCGGGAGCAATCAGCCCCAGCATTTT.